This T cell receptor beta chain was sequenced for a study of T cell repertoires in cytomegalovirus infection (dated by TCRdb to the late 2010s). In terms of the full investigation: Donor HLA type was relevant to the analysis, as public TCR beta signatures indicated carriage of CMV infection together with the matching HLA type. Study-wide findings and limitations: The ex vivo response was dominated by HLA-C-restricted CMV-specific TCR beta clonotypes, which also provided the single most frequent clonotype in two of eight donors. Carriers of CMV infection plus the relevant HLA type were discriminated by the cumulative frequency of public TCR beta family members in the study cohort and in an independent roughly 340-donor cohort.

This clonotype was seen at least ten times. Its antigen is still unknown. Per-base quality was not reported, and no clone a single base away is much larger than it. Instrument used: Illumina HiSeq 1500. TCRdb took the public reads, trimmed them with fastp at Q25, ran MiXCR for clone calling and kept in-frame beta chains. One record per CDR3 amino acid sequence lists the most common genes and DNA. The sample data list some 110,000 distinct CDR3 sequences, and about 9.4% of these were observed just once. 31% of the sample lies in the top ten. The CDR3 starts with the cysteine, ends with the phenylalanine, and has 16 residues. Only the CDR3 portion is preserved as DNA: 48 bases, with reading frame beginning at the first base. The germline V gene sets CDR1 to SGHVS and CDR2 to FNYEAQ. Cut back by 1 base and 6 bases, the V and J ends lie 16 bases apart.

This receptor was obtained from a human donor in good health (CMV status not recorded). Some clones in this sample may be carry-over from other donors' samples. The rearranged chain carries TRBV7-6 and TRBJ1-5; TRBD1 is a weak D gene call, 6 bases matching. The sequencing input was PBMCs, sequenced either directly or after in vitro stimulation (not recorded which). The DNA sequence is given as TGTGCCAGCAGCTTAGGGGGGCGCGGATTGACTCAGCCCCAGCATTTT. Its translation reads: CASSLGGRGLTQPQHF.